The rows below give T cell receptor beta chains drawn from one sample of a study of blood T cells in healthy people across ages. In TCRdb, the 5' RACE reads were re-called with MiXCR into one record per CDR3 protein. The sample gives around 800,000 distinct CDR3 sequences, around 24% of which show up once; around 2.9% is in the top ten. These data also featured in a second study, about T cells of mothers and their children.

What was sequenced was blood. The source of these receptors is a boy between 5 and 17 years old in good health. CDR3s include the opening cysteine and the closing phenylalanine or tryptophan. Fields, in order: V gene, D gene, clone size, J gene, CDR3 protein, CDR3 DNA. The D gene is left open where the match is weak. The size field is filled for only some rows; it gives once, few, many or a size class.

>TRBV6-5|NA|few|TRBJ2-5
CASSYGSVGETQYF
TGTGCCAGCAGTTATGGTTCAGTCGGAGAGACCCAGTACTTC
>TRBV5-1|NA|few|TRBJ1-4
CASSVTDKNEKLFF
TGCGCCAGCAGCGTGACGGATAAAAATGAAAAACTGTTTTTT
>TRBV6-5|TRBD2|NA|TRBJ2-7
CASSYSTSGLYEQYF
TGTGCCAGCAGTTACTCGACTAGCGGACTCTACGAGCAGTACTTC
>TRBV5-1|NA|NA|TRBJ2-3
CASSRDLRTDTQYF
TGCGCCAGCTCCCGGGACCTACGCACAGATACGCAGTATTTT
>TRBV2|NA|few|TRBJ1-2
CASRWAGEGYTF
TGTGCCAGCCGGTGGGCAGGGGAAGGCTACACCTTC
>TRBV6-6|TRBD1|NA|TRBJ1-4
CASGGQGDRLFF
TGTGCCAGCGGGGGACAGGGTGATCGACTGTTTTTT
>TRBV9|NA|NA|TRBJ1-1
CASSVALGDTEAFF
TGTGCCAGCAGCGTAGCTCTAGGGGACACTGAAGCTTTCTTT
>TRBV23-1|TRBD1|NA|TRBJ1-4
CASSQFSTGTENEKLFF
TGCGCCAGCAGTCAATTCTCTACCGGGACAGAAAATGAAAAACTGTTTTTT
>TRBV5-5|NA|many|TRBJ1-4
CASSRTAGDEKLFF
TGTGCCAGCAGCCGGACAGCCGGAGATGAAAAACTGTTTTTT
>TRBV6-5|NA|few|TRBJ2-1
CASSSRGPRDEQFF
TGTGCCAGCAGTTCCAGGGGCCCAAGGGATGAGCAGTTCTTC
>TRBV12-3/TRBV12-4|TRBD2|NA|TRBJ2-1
CASSRGGTHNEQFF
TGTGCCAGCAGCCGGGGGGGGACCCACAATGAGCAGTTCTTC
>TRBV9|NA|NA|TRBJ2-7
CASSVASSSTVEQYF
TGTGCCAGCAGCGTAGCCTCCAGCAGTACAGTGGAGCAGTACTTC
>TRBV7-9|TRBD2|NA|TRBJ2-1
CASSPRRGGLNEQFF
TGTGCCAGCAGCCCTCGACGGGGGGGCCTCAATGAGCAGTTCTTC
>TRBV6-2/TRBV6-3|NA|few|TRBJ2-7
CASNGDEQYF
TGTGCCAGCAATGGTGACGAGCAGTACTTC
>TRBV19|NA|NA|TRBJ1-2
CASSGTFGDYGYTF
TGTGCCAGTAGTGGGACATTCGGGGACTATGGCTACACCTTC
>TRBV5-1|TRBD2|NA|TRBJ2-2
CASTLAGIRGTGELFF
TGCGCCAGCACCTTAGCGGGGATAAGAGGAACCGGGGAGCTGTTTTTT
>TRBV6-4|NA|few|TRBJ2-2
CASSDMNMPGELFF
TGTGCCAGCAGTGACATGAATATGCCCGGGGAGCTGTTTTTT
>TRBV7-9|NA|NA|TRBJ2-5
CASSAERSLYNEQFF
TGTGCCAGCAGCGCCGAACGTTCATTGTACAATGAGCAATTCTTC
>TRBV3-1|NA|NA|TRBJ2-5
CASSQGENGQETQYF
TGTGCCAGCAGCCAGGGGGAGAATGGGCAAGAGACCCAGTACTTC
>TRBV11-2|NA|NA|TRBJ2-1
CASSSVRYREQFF
TGTGCCAGCAGCTCAGTTCGTTATCGTGAGCAGTTCTTC
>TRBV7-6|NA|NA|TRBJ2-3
CASSLGRLGGRTDTQYF
TGTGCCAGCAGCTTAGGACGACTCGGGGGGCGCACAGATACGCAGTATTTT
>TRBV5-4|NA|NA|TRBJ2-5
CASSKTWGAEETQYF
TGTGCCAGCAGCAAGACTTGGGGGGCCGAAGAGACCCAGTACTTC
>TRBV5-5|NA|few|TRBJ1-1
CASSPRDGTEAFF
TGTGCCAGCAGCCCGCGGGACGGCACTGAAGCTTTCTTT
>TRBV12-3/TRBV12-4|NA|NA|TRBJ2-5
CASSWRRTKYQETQYF
TGTGCCAGCAGTTGGCGCAGGACGAAGTATCAAGAGACCCAGTACTTC
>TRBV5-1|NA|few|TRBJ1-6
CASSEEEDSPLHF
TGCGCCAGCAGCGAAGAGGAGGATTCACCCCTCCACTTT
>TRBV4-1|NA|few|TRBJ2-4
CASSQRHEGPIGIQYF
TGCGCCAGCAGCCAACGACATGAGGGACCGATTGGGATTCAGTACTTC
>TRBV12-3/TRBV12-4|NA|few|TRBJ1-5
CASSLGQGGDQPQHF
TGTGCCAGCAGTTTAGGTCAGGGAGGGGATCAGCCCCAGCATTTT
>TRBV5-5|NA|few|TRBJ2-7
CASSLAPGHYEQYF
TGTGCCAGCAGCTTGGCCCCTGGCCACTACGAGCAGTACTTC
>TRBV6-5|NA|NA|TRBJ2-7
CASTVDPNSPYEQYF
TGTGCCAGCACCGTCGACCCCAATAGCCCCTACGAGCAGTACTTC
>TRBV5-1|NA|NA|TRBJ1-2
CASSPGGGLGYGYTF
TGCGCCAGCAGCCCTGGCGGGGGACTAGGCTATGGCTACACCTTC
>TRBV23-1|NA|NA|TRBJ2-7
CASSQSDRDTSYEQYF
TGCGCCAGCAGTCAATCCGACCGGGACACCTCCTACGAGCAGTACTTC
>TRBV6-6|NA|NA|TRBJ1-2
CASSSTQGEGYTF
TGTGCCAGCAGTTCGACACAGGGTGAGGGCTACACCTTC
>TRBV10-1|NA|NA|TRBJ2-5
CASSGGWTAQGGTQYF
TGCGCCAGCAGTGGAGGTTGGACAGCCCAAGGAGGGACCCAGTACTTC
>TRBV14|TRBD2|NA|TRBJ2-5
CASSQASMLAGGYQETQYF
TGTGCCAGCAGCCAAGCTAGTATGCTAGCGGGGGGTTATCAAGAGACCCAGTACTTC
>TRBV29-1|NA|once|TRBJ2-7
CSVADRRSEQYF
TGCAGCGTTGCCGACCGTCGGAGCGAGCAGTACTTC
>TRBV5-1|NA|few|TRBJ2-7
CASSLDGPGYEQYF
TGCGCCAGCAGCTTGGACGGGCCAGGCTACGAGCAGTACTTC
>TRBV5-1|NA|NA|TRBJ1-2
CASSQGIGRAPTF
TGCGCCAGCAGCCAAGGGATCGGACGGGCTCCCACCTTC
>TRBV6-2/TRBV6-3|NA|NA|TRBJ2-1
CASSSGFHNEQFF
TGTGCCAGCAGTTCAGGGTTCCACAATGAGCAGTTCTTC
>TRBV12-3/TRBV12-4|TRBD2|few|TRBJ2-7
CASSRGLAGARLGDEQYF
TGTGCCAGCAGCCGGGGACTAGCGGGGGCCCGACTCGGGGACGAGCAGTACTTC
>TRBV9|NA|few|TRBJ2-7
CASSVTKTPYEQYF
TGTGCCAGCAGCGTGACAAAAACCCCCTACGAGCAGTACTTC
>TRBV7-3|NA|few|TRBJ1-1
CASSLKFETEAFF
TGTGCCAGCAGCTTAAAGTTTGAAACTGAAGCTTTCTTT
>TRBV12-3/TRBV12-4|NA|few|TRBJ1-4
CASSHSSTNEKLFF
TGTGCCAGCAGTCACAGCTCAACTAATGAAAAACTGTTTTTT
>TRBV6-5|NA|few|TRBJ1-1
CASRRGGGDTEAFF
TGTGCCAGCAGACGGGGGGGAGGGGACACTGAAGCTTTCTTT
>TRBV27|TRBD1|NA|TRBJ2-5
CASSTDRVTNQETQYF
TGTGCCAGCAGTACGGACAGGGTTACCAACCAAGAGACCCAGTACTTC
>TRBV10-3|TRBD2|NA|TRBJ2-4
CAISAGGKNIQYF
TGTGCCATCAGTGCGGGAGGCAAAAACATTCAGTACTTC
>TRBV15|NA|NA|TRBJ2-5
CATSRDRGYSWQYF
TGTGCCACCAGCAGAGATCGGGGCTACAGCTGGCAGTACTTC
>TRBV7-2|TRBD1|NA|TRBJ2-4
CASSHWDRGAKNIQYF
TGTGCCAGCAGCCATTGGGACAGGGGGGCCAAAAACATTCAGTACTTC
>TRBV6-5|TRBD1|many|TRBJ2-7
CASSYQDRDYEQYF
TGTGCCAGCAGTTACCAAGACAGGGACTACGAGCAGTACTTC
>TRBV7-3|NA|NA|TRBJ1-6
CASSLTAAENSPLHF
TGTGCCAGCAGCTTAACGGCAGCGGAGAATTCACCCCTCCACTTT
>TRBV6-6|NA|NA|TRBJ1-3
CDSSQDGYSGNTIYF
TGTGACAGCAGCCAAGACGGATACTCTGGAAACACCATATATTTT
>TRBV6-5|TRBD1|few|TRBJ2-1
CASSWDRGGGEQFF
TGTGCCAGCAGTTGGGACAGGGGGGGCGGTGAGCAGTTCTTC
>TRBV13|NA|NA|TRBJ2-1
CASKSGSYNEQFF
TGTGCCAGCAAGAGCGGCTCCTACAATGAGCAGTTCTTC
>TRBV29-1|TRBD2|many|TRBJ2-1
CSVEDRRTRADEQFF
TGCAGCGTTGAAGATCGGCGGACTAGGGCCGATGAGCAGTTCTTC
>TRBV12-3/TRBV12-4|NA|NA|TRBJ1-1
CASSLGEGSPNTEAFF
TGTGCCAGCAGTTTAGGGGAGGGGTCCCCAAACACTGAAGCTTTCTTT
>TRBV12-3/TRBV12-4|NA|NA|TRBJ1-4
CASTFGVANEKLFF
TGTGCCAGCACTTTCGGAGTAGCTAATGAAAAACTGTTTTTT